A single sample is the source of the 14 T cell receptor beta chains below, sequenced in a study of immune evolution from preneoplasia to lung adenocarcinoma. Assay used: immunoSEQ multiplex PCR; TCRdb lists only in-frame clones, some missing. The profile covers several thousand clones, with roughly 80% appearing a single time and 9.2% taken by the ten largest. Input material: FFPE minimally invasive lung adenocarcinoma tissue. These receptors originate from a donor of 70 years or more with lung adenocarcinoma.

Only one count was recorded for this clone. This chain links TRBV11-2 with TRBJ2-1; tentatively, D is TRBD2 (5 bases). The CDR3 covers 15 residues. V was cut by 4 bases and J by 0 bases, with 10 bases left in between. Germline CDR1 reads SGHAT; CDR2 reads FQNNGV. CDR3 in amino acids: CASSWSGGSYNEQFF. Here the CDR3 DNA reads TGTGCCAGCAGCTGGAGCGGTGGCTCCTACAATGAGCAGTTCTTC.

The chain couples TRBV11-2 to TRBJ1-5; TRBD1 matches at 7 bases. The CDR3 has 13 residues. Trimming at V came to 5 bases and at J to 2 bases, leaving 0 bases not matched to a gene. The germline V gene has CDR1 SGHAT and CDR2 FQNNGV. CDR3 nucleotides: TGTGCCAGCAGCCAGGGGGGCAATCAGCCCCAGCATTTT. Translating it yields CASSQGGNQPQHF.

The chain employs TRBV6-6 and TRBJ2-3; 10 bases are a match to TRBD1. This CDR3 region has 13 residues. J lost 3 bases, V lost 11 bases, and 5 bases had no gene match. From germline, CDR1 is MNHNY and CDR2 SVGAGI (reference sequence). The CDR3 sequence: CAGGQGETDTQYF. The CDR3 nucleotides read TGTGCCGGAGGACAGGGGGAAACAGATACGCAGTATTTT.

This clone was observed a handful of times. The chain uses TRBV28 and TRBJ1-2; the D is unclear. The CDR3 loop spans 18 amino acids. CDR1 is MDHEN, CDR2 SYDVKM, per germline. V lost 5 bases and J 0 bases, leaving 22 bases between the germline ends. The CDR3 sequence is CASSAPRVYAQTNYGYTF. The CDR3 DNA follows: TGTGCCAGCAGTGCGCCCCGGGTCTACGCACAGACTAACTATGGCTACACCTTC.

The gene calls are TRBV11-2 and TRBJ1-4; 9 positions agree with TRBD1. CDR1 and CDR2 (germline): SGHAT, FQNNGV. This CDR3 comprises 15 residues. Losses at the gene ends were 3 bases for V and 7 bases for J; bases not matched to a gene: 6. The DNA of the CDR3 is TGTGCCAGCAGCTTGGGGGACAGGGACATTGAAAAACTGTTTTTT. The encoded protein is CASSLGDRDIEKLFF.

The CDR3 nucleotides read TGTGCCAGCAGCTTAGGAGGGTCCACCGGGGAGCTGTTTTTT. This translates into CASSLGGSTGELFF. The rearrangement joins TRBV11-3 to TRBJ2-2, with D possibly being TRBD2 (5 bases). Germline V gene sequence: CDR1 SGHNT, CDR2 YENEEA. The CDR3 covers 14 residues. V gave up 1 base and J gave up 4 bases, with 7 bases separating them. Full variable domain (rest looked up from reference TRBV11-3 and TRBJ2-2): EAGVVQSPRYKIIEKKQPVAFWCNPISGHNTLYWYLQNLGQGPELLIRYENEEAVDDSQLPKDRFSAERLKGVDSTLKIQPAELGDSAVYLCASSLGGSTGELFFGEGSRLTVL.

The chain recombines TRBV6-5 with TRBJ1-5; tentative D call: TRBD1 (6 bases). Trimming pared 4 bases from V and 4 bases from J, leaving 14 bases between. The CDR3 is 15 amino acids. Germline V gene sequence: CDR1 MNHEY, CDR2 SVGAGI. CDR3 in amino acids: CASSLGGGINQPQHF. The CDR3 DNA sequence: TGTGCCAGCAGTTTAGGGGGAGGTATTAATCAGCCCCAGCATTTT.

J is TRBJ2-7 and V is TRBV4-1; tentative D call: TRBD2 (5 bases). V lost 4 bases and J 0 bases, leaving 13 bases between the germline ends. CDR1 MGHRA and CDR2 YSYEKL come from the germline V gene. This CDR3 has 15 amino acids. Here the CDR3 reads CASSRAVEGSYEQYF. The CDR3 region has the DNA TGCGCCAGCAGCCGAGCGGTTGAGGGCTCCTACGAGCAGTACTTC.

V and J are TRBV2 and TRBJ2-5; D gene uncertain. Germline assignment: CDR1 SNHLY and CDR2 FYNNEI. The germline V and J ends were trimmed by 2 bases and 5 bases, with 6 bases remaining between them. The CDR3 is 12 amino acids. Here the CDR3 reads CASSEISETQYF. DNA for the CDR3: TGTGCCAGCAGTGAAATATCGGAGACCCAGTACTTC.

This rearrangement joins TRBV28 to TRBJ2-1; tentatively, D is TRBD1 or TRBD2 (6 bases each). Trimming left V 6 bases short and J 10 bases short, with 16 bases between. The CDR3 contains 13 residues. Germline CDR1 is MDHEN and CDR2 is SYDVKM. The CDR3 region has the DNA TGTGCCAGCAGGTTAGGGGGGCGACTGGAGCAGTTCTTC. Its protein product is CASRLGGRLEQFF.

The chain has TRBV28 and TRBJ1-5; TRBD1 matches 9 bases. CDR1 and CDR2 from the germline V gene are MDHEN and SYDVKM. J was trimmed by 4 bases and V by 6 bases; bases with no gene match: 7. This CDR3 has 15 residues. In DNA form, the CDR3 reads TGTGCCAGCAGCTCGGGACAGGGTCAAAATCAGCCCCAGCATTTT. Encoded protein: CASSSGQGQNQPQHF.

This chain joins TRBV7-9 and TRBJ2-7; TRBD2 aligns across 12 bases. The V gene end was trimmed by 5 bases and the J gene end by 4 bases; junction bases not matched to a gene: 9. The CDR3 loop spans 16 amino acids. Germline lookup yields CDR1 SEHNR and CDR2 FQNEAQ (reference sequence). The CDR3 region is CASSTGGTSGFYEQYF. The CDR3 DNA reads as TGTGCCAGCAGCACGGGCGGGACTAGCGGGTTTTACGAGCAGTACTTC.

The V call is TRBV28, the J call TRBJ2-3; D possibly corresponds to TRBD2 (6 bases). This CDR3 spans 15 amino acids. From germline, CDR1 is MDHEN and CDR2 SYDVKM. V was clipped by 7 bases and J by 1 base, with 15 bases between them. The chain's CDR3 is CASNPRDSRTDTQYF. The DNA for the CDR3 is TGTGCCAGCAATCCCCGGGACTCCCGCACAGATACGCAGTATTTT.

The V and J genes are TRBV28 and TRBJ2-7; D unresolved. Between the trimmed V and J ends, which lost 8 bases and 2 bases, there was a span of 13 bases. Per the germline V gene, CDR1 is MDHEN and CDR2 is SYDVKM. There are 13 residues in the CDR3. The chain's CDR3 is CASLKLEPYEQYF. DNA for the CDR3: TGTGCCAGCCTAAAGCTGGAACCCTACGAGCAGTACTTC.